The 14 T cell receptor beta chains below were found in one sample sequenced in a study of blood T cell repertoires in COVID-19. Produced via immunoSEQ multiplex PCR; TCRdb's table is partial and in-frame only. Among around 300,000 clones listed, about 86% were seen once. Sequenced material: peripheral blood. These receptors came from a young man with active or convalescent COVID-19.

About this clone: Distinct nucleotide sequences in the sample also encode this CDR3. The CDR3 DNA sequence: TGTGCCAGCAGTTTGGACGGGGCCTACGAGCAGTACTTC. Protein: CASSLDGAYEQYF. The chain has TRBV27 and TRBJ2-7, with D possibly matching TRBD2 (5 bases). The CDR3 sequence is 13 residues long. V gave up 3 bases and J gave up 2 bases, with 8 bases separating them. Germline loops: CDR1 MNHEY, CDR2 SMNVEV (reference sequence).

In its sample, this clone was seen many times. This chain links TRBV20-1 with TRBJ2-1, with 10 bases identical to TRBD2. Germline CDR1 DFQATT, CDR2 SNEGSKA (reference sequence). Trimming removed 3 bases from V and 1 base from J; junction bases left unmatched: 6. The CDR3 loop spans 16 amino acids. The CDR3 sequence is CSASFPSGGSYNEQFF. The CDR3 DNA follows: TGCAGTGCTAGTTTCCCTAGCGGGGGTTCCTACAATGAGCAGTTCTTC.

The J gene is TRBJ1-2, the V gene TRBV7-3, with D perhaps matching TRBD1 (6 bases). The CDR3 extends over 13 amino acids. Germline CDR1 is SGHTA and CDR2 is FQGTGA. V shed 2 bases and J shed 8 bases, with 12 bases lying between them. CDR3: CASSLSGARGYTF. The CDR3 DNA follows: TGTGCCAGCAGCTTATCAGGGGCGAGGGGCTACACCTTC.

The chain joins TRBV7-2 to TRBJ2-7; 9 bases agree with TRBD1. CDR1 and CDR2 (germline): SGHTA, FQGNSA. The ends lost 4 bases at V and 6 bases at J; junction bases unmatched: 4. The CDR3 loop spans 13 amino acids. CDR3: CASSWDRVSEQYF. The CDR3 coding sequence is TGTGCCAGCAGCTGGGACAGGGTTAGCGAGCAGTACTTC. Filled out from reference TRBV7-2 and TRBJ2-7, the complete variable domain reads GAGVSQSPSNKVTEKGKDVELRCDPISGHTALYWYRQSLGQGLEFLIYFQGNSAPDKSGLPSDRFSAERTGGSVSTLTIQRTQQEDSAVYLCASSWDRVSEQYFGPGTRLTVT.

Here the CDR3 DNA reads TGCGCCAGCAGCCAAAGGGGCATCGGGCGGCCCCAGCATTTT. Translating it yields CASSQRGIGRPQHF. This chain joins TRBV4-1 and TRBJ1-5, with D possibly being TRBD1 (5 bases). V gave up 2 bases and J gave up 9 bases, with 14 bases separating them. The CDR3 loop spans 14 amino acids. Germline lookup yields CDR1 MGHRA and CDR2 YSYEKL.

This clone turned up a few times. The chain is built from TRBV14 and TRBJ1-6, with D unresolved. The CDR3 runs to 14 residues. Trimming took 4 bases from V and 3 from J, leaving 7 bases between them. The germline gives CDR1 SGHDN, CDR2 FVKESK. In DNA, the CDR3 is TGTGCCAGCAGCCTCGGAGTCTATAATTCACCCCTCCACTTT. Translating it yields CASSLGVYNSPLHF. The full variable domain, rest sourced from reference TRBV14 and TRBJ1-6, is EAGVTQFPSHSVIEKGQTVTLRCDPISGHDNLYWYRRVMGKEIKFLLHFVKESKQDESGMPNNRFLAERTGGTYSTLKVQPAELEDSGVYFCASSLGVYNSPLHFGNGTRLTVT.

This clone appeared a few times. The chain uses TRBV6-2 or TRBV6-3 and TRBJ2-2; a possible D gene is TRBD1 (6 bases). V was trimmed by 2 bases and J by 3 bases, leaving 16 bases between them. The length of the CDR3 is 17 residues. Per the germline V gene, CDR1 is MNHEY and CDR2 is SVGEGT. CDR3 DNA: TGTGCCAGCAGTTACCAGGGAGACAGGTCCTACACCGGGGAGCTGTTTTTT. Translating gives CASSYQGDRSYTGELFF.

The chain links TRBV15 to TRBJ1-3, with D uncertain. With 0 bases removed from V and 1 base from J, the gap between germline ends came to 13 bases. CDR3 length equals 17 residues. Germline-derived CDR1 and CDR2 are LNHNV and YYDKDF (reference sequence). Here the CDR3 DNA reads TGTGCCACCAGCAGAGATCTGGGCAGTACTTCTGGAAACACCATATATTTT. Protein sequence: CATSRDLGSTSGNTIYF.

The chain carries TRBV6-5 and TRBJ1-1; D is possibly TRBD1 (5 bases). CDR1 and CDR2 (germline): MNHEY, SVGAGI. CDR3 length: 13 residues. V was cut by 7 bases and J by 5 bases, with 14 bases left in between. This chain's CDR3 is CASKWVGGTEAFF. CDR3 sequence (DNA): TGTGCCAGCAAATGGGTGGGGGGGACTGAAGCTTTCTTT.

This clone was counted only a few times. This chain joins TRBV6-5 and TRBJ2-7; TRBD2 matches at 7 bases. Germline CDR1 and CDR2: MNHEY and SVGAGI. This CDR3 comprises 14 residues. The J segment lost 2 bases and the V segment lost 5 bases, leaving 6 bases of the junction unmatched. The CDR3 DNA reads as TGTGCCAGCAGTCCCGGACTAGTTCCCTACGAGCAGTACTTC. This gives the protein CASSPGLVPYEQYF.

The chain has TRBV12-5 and TRBJ1-6; 10 bases fit TRBD1. Germline V lookup: CDR1 LGHNT, CDR2 FRNRAP. The trim removed 1 base at V and 10 bases at J, leaving 4 bases unmatched. This CDR3 is built from 15 residues. CDR3 amino acids: CASGLGSGQGSPLHF. The CDR3 DNA follows: TGTGCTAGTGGTTTGGGTTCGGGACAGGGGTCACCCCTCCACTTT.

The CDR3: CATSIAAFYNEQFF. In DNA form, the CDR3 reads TGTGCCACCTCTATAGCGGCATTTTACAATGAGCAGTTCTTC. V gene TRBV19 combines with J gene TRBJ2-1, with a possible D match to TRBD2 (6 bases). V lost 10 bases, J lost 4 bases, and 17 bases lay in between. CDR3 length equals 14 residues. The germline CDR1 and CDR2 sequences are LNHDA and SQIVND (reference sequence).

The rearrangement links TRBV6-2 or TRBV6-3 to TRBJ2-3; D is possibly TRBD2 (6 bases). CDR1 and CDR2 (germline): MNHEY, SVGEGT. Between the trimmed V and J ends, which lost 5 bases and 3 bases, there was a span of 24 bases. CDR3 length: 18 amino acids. CDR3 amino acids: CASSMPLVRTGSTDTQYF. In nucleotides, the CDR3 is TGTGCCAGCAGTATGCCTTTGGTCCGCACCGGGAGTACAGATACGCAGTATTTT.

The chain joins TRBV12-1 to TRBJ1-1; the table calls TRBD1, which could not be checked here. TRBV12-1 is a pseudogene. The CDR3 consists of 16 residues. CDR3: CASARTGGRMNTEAFF. The CDR3 nucleotides read TGTGCCAGCGCCCGGACAGGGGGTAGAATGAACACTGAAGCTTTCTTT.